One sample yielded the 25 T cell receptor beta chains listed below, sequenced in a study of T cell responses to AZD1222 COVID-19 vaccine. Profiled with immunoSEQ multiplex PCR; TCRdb holds only in-frame clones, not every one. The data show around 58,000 clones, approximately 79% seen once. The sample was peripheral blood, taken on day 0 of AZD1222 vaccination. Receptor source: an adult in good health.

The chain recombines TRBV7-2 with TRBJ1-2; unclear D gene. The CDR3 totals 13 residues. V lost 0 bases and J 2 bases, leaving 4 bases between the germline ends. CDR1 is SGHTA, CDR2 FQGNSA, per germline. In DNA form, the CDR3 reads TGTGCCAGCAGCTTAGCGGTAAACTATGGCTACACCTTC. Protein sequence: CASSLAVNYGYTF.

The V call is TRBV29-1, the J call TRBJ2-7; no firm D call. CDR3 length: 12 residues. Trimming shortened V by 4 bases and J by 1 base, and 8 bases separated the two germline ends. The germline V gene has CDR1 SQVTM and CDR2 ANQGSEA. CDR3 protein: CSVGPGSYEQYF. The DNA of the CDR3 is TGCAGCGTTGGGCCAGGATCCTACGAGCAGTACTTC.

This chain links TRBV24-1 with TRBJ1-5; possible D gene TRBD1, 5 bases. Germline V lookup: CDR1 KGHDR, CDR2 SFDVKD. This CDR3 comprises 13 residues. V was cut by 3 bases and J by 5 bases, with 7 bases left in between. CDR3 sequence (DNA): TGTGCCACCAGTGATACAGGAGATCAGCCCCAGCATTTT. Protein product: CATSDTGDQPQHF.

The gene calls are TRBV19 and TRBJ2-1, with 9 bases fitting TRBD2. Germline V gives CDR1 LNHDA, CDR2 SQIVND (reference sequence). This CDR3 is 13 amino acids long. The CDR3 here is CATGLALGNEQFF. The CDR3 DNA reads TGTGCGACGGGACTAGCCCTAGGCAATGAGCAGTTCTTC.

V and J are TRBV19 and TRBJ1-2; no reliable D call. The V gene lost 6 bases and the J gene lost 4 bases, with 9 bases spanning the gap. The CDR3 sequence is 12 residues long. Germline V lookup: CDR1 LNHDA, CDR2 SQIVND (reference sequence). The CDR3 sequence: CASSPGVYGYTF. The CDR3 DNA reads as TGTGCCAGTAGCCCCGGGGTCTATGGCTACACCTTC.

V is TRBV5-1 and J is TRBJ2-1, with 9 positions matching TRBD1. The CDR3 is 15 amino acids. V was clipped by 4 bases and J by 5 bases; unmatched bases: 7. The germline V gene has CDR1 SGHRS and CDR2 YFSETQ. The CDR3 loop is CASSRPGQGHNEQFF. CDR3 DNA: TGCGCCAGCAGCCGACCGGGACAGGGACACAATGAGCAGTTCTTC.

In this sample, this clone turned up a few times. The chain employs TRBV19 and TRBJ1-4, with D unclear. Trimming took off 7 bases at V and 1 base at J, with 16 bases between the two ends. Germline CDR1 is LNHDA and CDR2 is SQIVND (reference sequence). The CDR3 length is 16 residues. In nucleotides, the CDR3 is TGTGCCAGTAATCCCGACACGGTGGGAACTAATGAAAAACTGTTTTTT. It is translated as CASNPDTVGTNEKLFF.

V gene TRBV12-3 or TRBV12-4 combines with J gene TRBJ2-7; D is undetermined. V shed 6 bases and J shed 4 bases, with 7 bases lying between them. The CDR3 consists of 11 residues. In DNA form, the CDR3 reads TGTGCCAGCAGATATGGGTACGAGCAGTACTTC. Its protein is CASRYGYEQYF.

The V call is TRBV6-4, the J call TRBJ1-1; TRBD1 matches at 7 bases. This CDR3 comprises 13 residues. V lost 5 bases to trimming and J lost 4 bases; unmatched junction nucleotides: 4. Germline lookup yields CDR1 MRHNA and CDR2 SNTAGT. The CDR3 coding sequence is TGTGCCAGCAGTAGACAGGGTCTCACTGAAGCTTTCTTT. As protein: CASSRQGLTEAFF.

The chain is built from TRBV7-9 and TRBJ1-4; D remains unclear. With 2 bases removed from V and 8 bases from J, the gap between germline ends came to 21 bases. Germline assignment: CDR1 SEHNR and CDR2 FQNEAQ (reference sequence). This CDR3 has 17 amino acids. CDR3 DNA: TGTGCCAGCAGCTTATTATCCGGGTTTGCTTCGGGGGAAAAACTGTTTTTT. Protein sequence: CASSLLSGFASGEKLFF.

This rearrangement joins TRBV19 to TRBJ1-1, with a weak D call TRBD1 (5 bases). V was shortened by 3 bases and J by 1 base, with 9 bases between the two germline ends. The CDR3 loop spans 14 amino acids. The germline gives CDR1 LNHDA, CDR2 SQIVND (reference sequence). CDR3 sequence reads: CASSIPGRNTEAFF. The DNA of the CDR3 is TGTGCCAGTAGTATCCCAGGGAGGAACACTGAAGCTTTCTTT.

The chain recombines TRBV18 with TRBJ1-1; 7 bases line up with TRBD1. Trimming at V came to 2 bases and at J to 5 bases, leaving 8 bases not matched to a gene. CDR1 is KGHSH and CDR2 is LQKENI in the germline V gene. The CDR3 has 15 residues. This CDR3 reads CASSPKDRVGTEAFF. The CDR3 coding sequence is TGTGCCAGCTCACCAAAAGACAGGGTGGGTACTGAAGCTTTCTTT.

The chain is built from TRBV2 and TRBJ2-2; perhaps TRBD1 as D (5 bases). The CDR3 length is 15 residues. The V end lost 4 bases, the J end lost 4 bases, and 13 bases lay between the germline ends. Germline CDR1 and CDR2: SNHLY and FYNNEI. The CDR3 nucleotides read TGTGCCAGCAGTGCCCTACAGGTGGGCACCGGGGAGCTGTTTTTT. As protein: CASSALQVGTGELFF.

The chain carries TRBV25-1 and TRBJ1-6; no definite D call. The germline V gene encodes CDR1 MGHDK and CDR2 SYGVNS. CDR3 length equals 12 residues. Deletions cut 9 bases from V and 9 bases from J, with 12 bases between. In DNA, the CDR3 is TGTGCCAGTTGGGCCGGGGTTTCACCCCTCCACTTT. Translation: CASWAGVSPLHF.

The gene calls are TRBV6-5 and TRBJ1-5; 9 bases are shared with TRBD1. With 6 bases clipped from V and 3 bases from J, the junction kept 3 bases outside the gene matches. Germline V CDR1 and CDR2: MNHEY, SVGAGI. The CDR3 is 14 residues long. The CDR3 sequence is CASRRQGDNQPQHF. DNA of the CDR3: TGTGCCAGCAGACGACAGGGGGACAATCAGCCCCAGCATTTT.

The V and J genes are TRBV2 and TRBJ2-5; 11 bases are a match to TRBD2. The CDR3 length is 15 residues. V was clipped by 7 bases and J by 5 bases; unmatched bases: 9. CDR1 and CDR2 from the germline V gene are SNHLY and FYNNEI. In DNA, the CDR3 is TGTGCCAGCACGTACGGTAGCGGGGGGGGCGAGACCCAGTACTTC. Its protein is CASTYGSGGGETQYF.

This clone turned up a few times. The V and J genes are TRBV27 and TRBJ2-2; D is unresolved. The CDR3 extends over 15 amino acids. The germline gives CDR1 MNHEY, CDR2 SMNVEV (reference sequence). V was clipped by 9 bases and J by 3 bases, with 17 bases between them. CDR3 in DNA: TGTGCCAGTACCTCTCTGCAATATTACACCGGGGAGCTGTTTTTT. This encodes CASTSLQYYTGELFF.

This chain connects TRBV11-2 to TRBJ2-3; a weak D match, TRBD1 (5 bases). Trimming stripped 0 bases from V and 10 bases from J, with 8 bases between. Germline V CDR1 and CDR2: SGHAT, FQNNGV. CDR3 length equals 12 residues. CDR3 nucleotides: TGTGCCAGCAGCTTAGACAGGGCGGCGCAGTATTTT. Translating it yields CASSLDRAAQYF. Using reference TRBV11-2 and TRBJ2-3 for the parts outside the CDR3, the full variable domain is EAGVAQSPRYKIIEKRQSVAFWCNPISGHATLYWYQQILGQGPKLLIQFQNNGVVDDSQLPKDRFSAERLKGVDSTLKIQPAKLEDSAVYLCASSLDRAAQYFGPGTRLTVL.

The CDR3 loop reads CASSFQGNTEAFF. The CDR3, as DNA: TGTGCCAGCAGCTTTCAGGGGAACACTGAAGCTTTCTTT. V and J are TRBV7-3 and TRBJ1-1, with TRBD1 as a possible D gene (5 bases). The germline CDR1 and CDR2 sequences are SGHTA and FQGTGA. This CDR3 is built from 13 residues. V was clipped by 3 bases and J by 1 base, with 6 bases between them.

This clone came up a few times. The chain has TRBV5-4 and TRBJ2-1; perhaps TRBD2 as D (5 bases). The CDR3 sequence is 13 residues long. From germline, CDR1 is SGHNT and CDR2 YYREEE (reference sequence). V was pared by 2 bases and J by 8 bases, with 11 bases between. The CDR3 DNA is TGTGCCAGCAGCTTACTTAGCGAGTATGAGCAGTTCTTC. As protein: CASSLLSEYEQFF.

The gene calls are TRBV19 and TRBJ2-5; 9 bases match TRBD2. V shed 0 bases, J shed 3 bases, and the junction held 2 bases outside the gene matches. CDR3 length: 15 amino acids. Per the germline V gene, CDR1 is LNHDA and CDR2 is SQIVND (reference sequence). The CDR3 here is CASSIDRGGEETQYF. The CDR3 bases are TGTGCCAGTAGTATAGATCGCGGGGGGGAAGAGACCCAGTACTTC.

The chain carries TRBV7-7 and TRBJ2-7; 13 positions match TRBD2. The CDR3 is made up of 15 amino acids. J was trimmed by 7 bases and V by 5 bases; bases with no gene match: 8. In germline, CDR1 is SSHAT, CDR2 FNYEAQ (reference sequence). The CDR3 protein is CASSNGLAGEGEQYF. CDR3 sequence (DNA): TGTGCCAGCAGCAATGGACTAGCGGGAGAGGGTGAGCAGTACTTC.

V gene TRBV9 combines with J gene TRBJ2-3, with TRBD2 matching over 7 bases. The CDR3 runs 15 residues. Looked up from germline, CDR1 is SGDLS and CDR2 is YYNGEE. V lost 3 bases to trimming and J lost 2 bases; unmatched junction nucleotides: 6. The CDR3 DNA sequence: TGTGCCAGCAGCGCCCCCGGGGGGTCCACAGATACGCAGTATTTT. It is translated as CASSAPGGSTDTQYF.

V usage is TRBV6-2 or TRBV6-3 and J usage is TRBJ1-5, with 12 positions matching TRBD1. The germline CDR1 and CDR2 sequences are MNHEY and SVGEGT. V lost 2 bases and J lost 4; bases outside the gene matches: 3. The CDR3 is 16 amino acids. The CDR3: CASSYGTGGVNQPQHF. Written as DNA, the CDR3 is TGTGCCAGCAGTTACGGGACAGGGGGCGTAAATCAGCCCCAGCATTTT.

J is TRBJ1-4 and V is TRBV9; D may be TRBD1 (5 bases). V shed 0 bases and J shed 7 bases, with 10 bases lying between them. The CDR3 has 14 residues. Germline-derived CDR1 and CDR2 are SGDLS and YYNGEE. For the CDR3, the DNA is TGTGCCAGCAGCGTAGGGGGGTCGTCTGAAAAACTGTTTTTT. Translating gives CASSVGGSSEKLFF.